This record covers a single TCR beta chain. What it binds is not known. This specimen comes from a study of graft-versus-host responses after intestinal transplantation. Study summary: Recipients underwent multivisceral, liver-intestinal, or isolated intestinal transplants.

Data came from immunoSEQ multiplex PCR; TCRdb stores just in-frame clones and leaves some out. The sample lists about 64,000 clones, more than 90% seen once, with about 1.7% in the top ten. Trimming stripped 5 bases from V and 4 bases from J, with 12 bases between. Germline V gives CDR1 SGHDT, CDR2 YYEEEE. CDR3 size: 13 residues. Study-level results: Within the allografts of patients who had graft-donor T cell macrochimerism, graft-versus-host to host-versus-graft clonal ratios were high. Peak GvH clone levels in circulation were associated with early post-transplant HvG declines. The recipient marrow held GvH clones, and some of them showed up first in ileum or blood.

The TCR sequence derives from a human donor who was the organ donor for an intestinal transplant. V and J are TRBV5-6 and TRBJ1-1; D may be TRBD1 (6 bases). The sequences come from unstimulated CD8+ T cells sorted from spleen or lymph node cells, collected before transplant. CDR3 loop: CASRTGWATEAFF. The CDR3 DNA is TGTGCCAGCAGAACAGGGTGGGCCACTGAAGCTTTCTTT.